This TCR beta chain was recovered during a study of OX40 agonist ivuxolimab in advanced cancers. Study-wide findings and caveats: The CD4+ and CD8+ T cells in the blood had expanded clonally by week 6 at 0.1 to 3.0 mg/kg. It was not determined which antigens were specifically recognized by the peripheral T cells that had undergone clonal expansion.

Points on this clone: As yet, its antigen is unknown.

Repertoires were generated with immunoSEQ multiplex PCR, while TCRdb's copy carries only in-frame clones and drops some. Altogether 65,000 to 75,000 clones are present, around 90% being singletons, with the ten largest covering about 1%. This CDR3 is built from 14 residues. V dropped 5 bases and J dropped 4 bases, with 13 bases sitting between them. Germline CDR1 and CDR2: SGHDN and FVKESK. The clonotype originates from an adult with an advanced solid tumor such as melanoma, head and neck, liver or kidney cancer. The starting material was CD4+ or CD8+ T cells sorted from blood, obtained in a trial of the OX40 agonist ivuxolimab. The chain carries TRBV14 and TRBJ2-3, with D unresolved. Here the CDR3 reads CASSYSWWADTQYF. CDR3 DNA: TGTGCCAGCAGCTACAGTTGGTGGGCAGATACGCAGTATTTT.